A single sample gave rise to the 26 T cell receptor beta chains below, sequenced in a study of shared clonotypes between healthy human individuals. Sequenced by immunoSEQ multiplex PCR; TCRdb stores in-frame clones only, minus some. The sample lists some 1,400,000 clones; roughly 97% were seen once. Specimen: naive CD4+ T cells sorted from blood. Subset: CD45RA+ positively selected. These receptors all come from a man aged 25-40 years in good health.

The rearrangement uses TRBV7-9 and TRBJ2-7, with 7 bases that match TRBD2. Losses at the gene ends were 1 base for V and 5 bases for J; bases not matched to a gene: 5. The CDR3 totals 14 residues. The germline V gene encodes CDR1 SEHNR and CDR2 FQNEAQ (reference sequence). Written as DNA, the CDR3 is TGTGCCAGCAGCTTAGGGGGACTAAGGAACGAGCAGTACTTC. Translated: CASSLGGLRNEQYF.

The chain is built from TRBV12-5 and TRBJ2-1; TRBD2 matches at 10 bases. The CDR3 is made up of 15 amino acids. V was pared by 4 bases and J by 9 bases, with 9 bases of the junction left unmatched. Germline lookup yields CDR1 LGHNT and CDR2 FRNRAP. CDR3 amino acids: CASGSLAGSRSEQFF. CDR3 sequence (DNA): TGTGCTAGTGGTTCACTAGCGGGATCCCGAAGTGAGCAGTTCTTC.

The CDR3 bases are TGTGCCAGCAGCTTGACAGTTAGCAATCAGCCCCAGCATTTT. This codes for CASSLTVSNQPQHF. The chain has TRBV2 and TRBJ1-5; possibly TRBD1 for D (5 bases). V lost 6 bases and J lost 0, with 9 bases in between. Germline V lookup: CDR1 SNHLY, CDR2 FYNNEI. This CDR3 has 14 residues.

Here the CDR3 reads CASSLSGNTYEQYF. DNA for the CDR3: TGTGCCAGCAGCCTGAGCGGGAATACCTACGAGCAGTACTTC. The J gene is TRBJ2-7, the V gene TRBV7-2; 7 positions agree with TRBD2. In germline, CDR1 is SGHTA, CDR2 FQGNSA. J was trimmed by 2 bases and V by 5 bases; bases with no gene match: 6. The length of the CDR3 is 14 residues.

The chain is built from TRBV19 and TRBJ2-7; 9 bases match TRBD1. After removal of 7 bases from V and 7 bases from J, the junction contained 11 bases not matched to a gene. The CDR3 extends over 14 amino acids. Germline CDR1 reads LNHDA; CDR2 reads SQIVND (reference sequence). CDR3 sequence: CASKPGQGLWEQYF. The CDR3 region has the DNA TGTGCCAGTAAGCCGGGACAGGGTCTTTGGGAGCAGTACTTC.

The V gene is TRBV9, the J gene TRBJ2-1; D gene unclear. Deletions cut 5 bases from V and 6 bases from J, with 12 bases between. The CDR3 is 13 residues long. CDR1 and CDR2 (germline): SGDLS, YYNGEE. The CDR3 nucleotides are TGTGCCAGCAGACACTCGGGCAGCAATGAGCAGTTCTTC. This gives the protein CASRHSGSNEQFF.

The chain has TRBV7-9 and TRBJ2-3; 8 nucleotides match TRBD1. V was pared by 2 bases and J by 8 bases, with 12 bases of the junction left unmatched. Per germline, CDR1 SEHNR and CDR2 FQNEAQ (reference sequence). The CDR3 has 16 amino acids. CDR3 bases: TGTGCCAGCAGCTTATTGGCGATCCAGGGGGCGCCTACGCAGTATTTT. Protein sequence: CASSLLAIQGAPTQYF. Supplemented by reference TRBV7-9 and TRBJ2-3, the full variable domain reads DTGVSQNPRHKITKRGQNVTFRCDPISEHNRLYWYRQTLGQGPEFLTYFQNEAQLEKSRLLSDRFSAERPKGSFSTLEIQRTEQGDSAMYLCASSLLAIQGAPTQYFGPGTRLTVL.

The chain has TRBV6-5 and TRBJ2-5; D is possibly TRBD1 (5 bases). This CDR3 has 12 amino acids. Germline values: CDR1 MNHEY, CDR2 SVGAGI. Trimming left V 6 bases short and J 5 bases short, with 10 bases between. Written as DNA, the CDR3 is TGTGCCAGCAGGCAGGGTAGTGAGACCCAGTACTTC. Translation: CASRQGSETQYF.

This clone was seen just once. This sequence joins TRBV29-1 and TRBJ1-4, with D unresolved. The CDR3 is 12 amino acids. V lost 7 bases to trimming and J lost 7 bases, with 13 bases between them. CDR1 and CDR2 from the germline V gene are SQVTM and ANQGSEA. The CDR3 loop is CSARYGAEKLFF. Here the CDR3 DNA reads TGCAGCGCCAGGTATGGAGCTGAAAAACTGTTTTTT.

The chain links TRBV2 to TRBJ1-5; D ambiguous. Looked up from germline, CDR1 is SNHLY and CDR2 is FYNNEI. V was cut by 0 bases and J by 6 bases, with 15 bases left in between. This CDR3 comprises 16 residues. This CDR3 reads CASSEAQTPRGQPQHF. The CDR3 DNA sequence: TGTGCCAGCAGTGAAGCGCAAACTCCTAGAGGTCAGCCCCAGCATTTT.

In this sample, this clone turned up once. This sequence joins TRBV21-1 and TRBJ2-1; the D call TRBD2 from the table was never checked on the DNA. TRBV21-1 is a pseudogene. The CDR3 extends over 17 amino acids. For the CDR3, the DNA is TGTGCCAGCACCCCCTTATGCTGGGGTCCTAGCGAGAATCGGGAGTTCTTC. Translating gives CASTPLCWGPSENREFF.

The chain has TRBV7-2 and TRBJ1-3; the D gene is possibly TRBD1 (5 bases). V lost 10 bases and J lost 0, with 13 bases in between. CDR1 and CDR2 (germline): SGHTA, FQGNSA. This CDR3 is built from 14 residues. The CDR3 loop is CATVQGLSGNTIYF. DNA for the CDR3: TGTGCCACCGTGCAGGGCCTCTCTGGAAACACCATATATTTT.

With respect to this clone: In the same sample, other DNA sequences code for this CDR3. The chain joins TRBV18 to TRBJ2-1, with D unresolved. Trimming removed 6 bases from V and 4 bases from J, with 10 bases in between. Germline values: CDR1 KGHSH, CDR2 LQKENI. This CDR3 is 13 amino acids long. CDR3: CASSPTSYNEQFF. The CDR3 nucleotides read TGTGCCAGCTCTCCCACTTCATACAATGAGCAGTTCTTC.

The rearrangement uses TRBV2 and TRBJ2-5, with 9 bases lining up with TRBD1. CDR3 size: 14 residues. Per the germline V gene, CDR1 is SNHLY and CDR2 is FYNNEI. With V trimmed by 7 bases and J by 4 bases, 7 bases remained unmatched. The DNA of the CDR3 is TGTGCCAGCACCCGAGGGACAGGGTCAGAGACCCAGTACTTC. Translation gives CASTRGTGSETQYF.

This clone was seen only once. The chain links TRBV10-1 to TRBJ2-2, with TRBD2 matching 9 bases. The trim removed 2 bases at V and 4 bases at J, leaving 8 bases unmatched. The germline V gene has CDR1 WNHNN and CDR2 SYGVQD (reference sequence). The CDR3 loop spans 17 amino acids. CDR3 sequence (DNA): TGCGCCAGCAGTGAGAAGGCGGGAGGGCCGATCACCGGGGAGCTGTTTTTT. Translation gives CASSEKAGGPITGELFF.

Note on this clone: Other DNA sequences within the sample encode an identical CDR3. The rearrangement uses TRBV5-1 and TRBJ2-3; D gene uncertain. CDR1 and CDR2 (germline): SGHRS, YFSETQ. The CDR3 runs to 12 residues. Trimming removed 4 bases from V and 6 bases from J, with 9 bases in between. The CDR3 DNA is TGCGCCAGCAGCCCCCCCGCGGATACGCAGTATTTT. It translates to CASSPPADTQYF.

The V call is TRBV9, the J call TRBJ2-7; the match to TRBD1 covers 10 bases. The CDR3 consists of 16 residues. V was clipped by 5 bases and J by 1 base; unmatched bases: 9. CDR1 SGDLS and CDR2 YYNGEE come from the germline V gene. CDR3 residues: CASSTTPGQGSYEQYF. The CDR3 DNA sequence: TGTGCCAGCAGTACGACCCCGGGACAGGGGTCCTACGAGCAGTACTTC.

The chain is built from TRBV20-1 and TRBJ1-4, with D possibly being TRBD1 (5 bases). V was cut by 6 bases and J by 8 bases, with 10 bases left in between. CDR3 length: 11 amino acids. Germline assignment: CDR1 DFQATT and CDR2 SNEGSKA (reference sequence). Here the CDR3 reads CSAPREEKLFF. CDR3 DNA sequence: TGCAGTGCCCCCAGGGAGGAAAAACTGTTTTTT.

As to this clone: The sample carries other DNA sequences with the same CDR3. The V call is TRBV5-1, the J call TRBJ1-1; no reliable D call. Trimming pared 0 bases from V and 1 base from J, leaving 4 bases between. Germline V gene sequence: CDR1 SGHRS, CDR2 YFSETQ. This CDR3 spans 13 amino acids. The chain's CDR3 is CASSLAENTEAFF. Written as DNA, the CDR3 is TGCGCCAGCAGCTTGGCGGAGAACACTGAAGCTTTCTTT.

The chain employs TRBV11-2 and TRBJ2-2; tentatively, D is TRBD2 (6 bases). The CDR3 contains 15 residues. Germline V gene sequence: CDR1 SGHAT, CDR2 FQNNGV. The V end was cut by 3 bases, the J end by 6 bases, with 14 bases between. The CDR3 here is CASSLRDLAAGELFF. DNA of the CDR3: TGTGCCAGCAGCTTGAGGGACTTGGCGGCCGGGGAGCTGTTTTTT.

The rearrangement links TRBV4-1 to TRBJ2-3; D is possibly TRBD2 (5 bases). Trimming took 2 bases from V and 5 from J, leaving 17 bases between them. The CDR3 has 16 residues. Germline CDR1 is MGHRA and CDR2 is YSYEKL. In DNA, the CDR3 is TGCGCCAGCAGCCAAAGGGTTTTGAGGGAGCGAGATACGCAGTATTTT. Translating it yields CASSQRVLRERDTQYF.

V gene TRBV15 combines with J gene TRBJ2-2; D perhaps matches TRBD2 (5 bases). Germline V CDR1 and CDR2: LNHNV, YYDKDF (reference sequence). The V and J ends lost 0 bases and 1 base respectively, with 9 bases between them. The CDR3 length is 16 residues. The CDR3, as DNA: TGTGCCACCAGCAGAGACCTCGGACTGAACACCGGGGAGCTGTTTTTT. Protein product: CATSRDLGLNTGELFF.

Of note for this clone: Other DNA sequences of this sample code for an identical CDR3. The genes are TRBV18 and TRBJ2-2; TRBD2 is a possible D gene (6 bases). V shed 3 bases and J shed 0 bases, with 8 bases lying between them. The CDR3 loop spans 15 amino acids. CDR1 and CDR2 (germline): KGHSH, LQKENI. CDR3 DNA sequence: TGTGCCAGCTCACCGGGACTCGCGAACACCGGGGAGCTGTTTTTT. It translates to CASSPGLANTGELFF.

A single count supports this clone. One end of the junction varies from germline; a read error may be responsible. J is TRBJ2-7 and V is TRBV20-1; 7 bases match TRBD1. Germline CDR1 reads DFQATT; CDR2 reads SNEGSKA (reference sequence). The CDR3 runs to 11 residues. The CDR3 region has the DNA TGCAGTGCCCCGACCGAGACAGGGTATAACTTC. This sequence encodes CSAPTETGYNF.

V is TRBV7-3 and J is TRBJ2-1; 9 positions match TRBD2. The germline gives CDR1 SGHTA, CDR2 FQGTGA. V shed 1 base and J 4 bases; nucleotides not matched to a gene: 8. CDR3 length equals 17 residues. The chain's CDR3 is CASSLNLRTSAYNEQFF. In DNA form, the CDR3 reads TGTGCCAGCAGCTTAAACCTGAGGACTAGCGCTTACAATGAGCAGTTCTTC. Full variable domain (rest looked up from reference TRBV7-3 and TRBJ2-1): GAGVSQTPSNKVTEKGKYVELRCDPISGHTALYWYRQSLGQGPEFLIYFQGTGAADDSGLPNDRFFAVRPEGSVSTLKIQRTERGDSAVYLCASSLNLRTSAYNEQFFGPGTRLTVL.

This chain links TRBV2 with TRBJ1-5; unclear D gene. The ends were cut back, 8 bases at V and 0 bases at J, with 8 bases in the middle. Germline V CDR1 and CDR2: SNHLY, FYNNEI. The CDR3 is made up of 13 amino acids. CDR3 DNA: TGTGCCAGCGGCAGTGATAGCAATCAGCCCCAGCATTTT. This sequence encodes CASGSDSNQPQHF.